This TCR beta chain originates from a study of blood T cell repertoires in COVID-19 (dated by TCRdb to 2018 to 2021). For the wider study: Samples from collaborators originated in the United States, Italy and Spain and spanned both the acute and convalescent phases of COVID-19. Sample metadata almost always included a de-identified subject ID, COVID-19 status, age in years and sex. The samples were drawn from two sources: the first 160 participants of the ongoing ImmuneRACE study, and 1,200 or so subjects contributed by 6 global collaborators. Where available, HLA class I and class II types were obtained from metadata supplied by the sample provider rather than from assay-based typing. Subjects who had been exposed to COVID-19, were actively infected with it, or had recovered from it provided the deeply sampled blood TCRbeta repertoires that made up the dataset. The material from the prospective study consisted of cDNA or gDNA derived from T cells, B-cell-depleted T cells, or PBMCs. A freely available public database, intended as a resource for researchers studying the immune response to SARS-CoV-2, is where the repertoires were released. The paper's findings and limits, for the study overall: The amount of clinical and demographic metadata varied by source and participant and was provided uncurated.

The immunoSEQ Assay, a bias-controlled multiplex PCR, was used to amplify TCRbeta CDR3 regions from genomic DNA. Concerning the study's data processing: The number of nucleated cells in each sample was estimated by amplification of reference gene primers within the assay. To quantify the absolute abundance of each unique TCRbeta CDR3 rearrangement, sequence reads were collapsed and filtered. Productive Simpson clonality was computed per sample as the square root of Simpson's diversity index over productive rearrangements. The table was pulled from immuneACCESS by TCRdb, which kept in-frame rearrangements only. Such tables lose some clones; where checked, under half of the loss comes from unresolved V genes, and the rest has no known cause. D and trimming come from the DNA, and the V and J calls and clone size come from that table. A total of approximately 300,000 clones appear in this sample, approximately 85% of them only once. The top ten clonotypes cover about 1% of the sample.

In Seattle, one collaborating source enrolled patients while the infection was active and tracked those patients longitudinally over the course of disease. Each collaborating institution followed its own protocols to collect whole blood in K2EDTA tubes. For TCRbeta analysis, collaborators shipped samples as frozen whole blood, isolated PBMCs, or DNA extracted from either of those sample types. Counted from cysteine to phenylalanine, this CDR3 has 16 amino acids. Of all the DNA, just the CDR3 is kept, 48 bases in frame from base 1. CDR1 SGHTA and CDR2 FQGNSA are derived from the germline V gene. After removal of 1 base from V and 1 base from J, the junction retains 4 bases not matched to a gene. In the case of this clone: Its antigen is still unknown. Qualities for individual bases were not recorded, and no much larger clone is one base off.

This TCR was recovered from a human donor with COVID-19, enrolled during active disease. The donor label of this sample is uncertain. The chain links TRBV7-2 with TRBJ1-5; 7 nucleotides in the junction match TRBD1. The source material was peripheral blood. The base sequence is TGTGCCAGCAGCTTAGACGGACAGGCGAGCAATCAGCCCCAGCATTTT. This yields the protein CASSLDGQASNQPQHF.